This entry features one T cell receptor (beta chain) sequence. No antigen is known for it. The input lacks base qualities; no much larger clone sits a single base away. V is pared back by 4 bases and J by 2 bases, with 12 bases lying between the germline termini. Counted from cysteine to phenylalanine, this CDR3 has 14 amino acids. Left in the record is the CDR3 DNA by itself, 42 bases read in frame from the first base. Via the germline V gene, CDR1 is MNHEY and CDR2 SVGEGT. This sample is drawn from a study of blood T cell repertoires in COVID-19 (dated by TCRdb to the early 2020s). Regarding the complete study: Samples covering the acute and convalescent phases of COVID-19 were provided by collaborators in the United States, Italy and Spain. The repertoires were made available in a free public database intended to serve as a resource for research on the immune response to SARS-CoV-2. The prospective study material was composed of cDNA or gDNA derived from T cells, B-cell-depleted T cells, or PBMCs. A de-identified subject ID, COVID-19 status, age in years and sex were almost always included in the sample metadata. HLA class I and class II types, where available, came from metadata supplied by the sample provider rather than from assay-based typing. Deeply sampled blood TCRbeta repertoires from subjects exposed to, actively infected with, or recovered from COVID-19 were included in the dataset. The samples were drawn from the first 160 participants of the ongoing ImmuneRACE study and from over 950 subjects provided by 6 global collaborators.

The immunoSEQ Assay, a bias-controlled multiplex PCR, was used to amplify TCRbeta CDR3 regions from genomic DNA. Concerning the study's data processing: Within the assay, amplification of reference gene primers was used to estimate how many nucleated cells each sample contained. Sequence reads were collapsed and filtered to measure the absolute abundance of every unique TCRbeta CDR3 rearrangement. For each sample, productive Simpson clonality was calculated as the square root of Simpson's diversity index over productive rearrangements. Imported from immuneACCESS, the table was reduced by TCRdb to in-frame sequences with V and J called. These copies leave out some clones; in studies compared against another copy, an unresolved V gene accounts for under half, and the cause of the remainder is not known. The DNA gave D and trimming, while V, J and clone size come from that table. The sample yields hundreds of thousands of clones; 75% to 90% were counted once. The ten largest account for approximately 2.6% of the sample.

The collaborating institutions used their own protocols to collect whole blood in K2EDTA tubes. For TCRbeta analysis, collaborators shipped samples in one of three forms: frozen whole blood, isolated PBMCs, or DNA extracted from either of those sample types. What the research found in general, with its limitations: The quantity of clinical and demographic metadata differed by source and by participant and was supplied without curation.

Specimen: peripheral blood. The sequence came from a woman aged 65 to 85 with active or convalescent COVID-19. The V and J segments used are TRBV6-2 or TRBV6-3 and TRBJ2-7; TRBD1 might be the D gene, on 6 matching bases. The DNA sequence is as follows: TGTGCCAGCAGTTTGGGACATACGACCTACGAGCAGTACTTC. This translates into CASSLGHTTYEQYF.